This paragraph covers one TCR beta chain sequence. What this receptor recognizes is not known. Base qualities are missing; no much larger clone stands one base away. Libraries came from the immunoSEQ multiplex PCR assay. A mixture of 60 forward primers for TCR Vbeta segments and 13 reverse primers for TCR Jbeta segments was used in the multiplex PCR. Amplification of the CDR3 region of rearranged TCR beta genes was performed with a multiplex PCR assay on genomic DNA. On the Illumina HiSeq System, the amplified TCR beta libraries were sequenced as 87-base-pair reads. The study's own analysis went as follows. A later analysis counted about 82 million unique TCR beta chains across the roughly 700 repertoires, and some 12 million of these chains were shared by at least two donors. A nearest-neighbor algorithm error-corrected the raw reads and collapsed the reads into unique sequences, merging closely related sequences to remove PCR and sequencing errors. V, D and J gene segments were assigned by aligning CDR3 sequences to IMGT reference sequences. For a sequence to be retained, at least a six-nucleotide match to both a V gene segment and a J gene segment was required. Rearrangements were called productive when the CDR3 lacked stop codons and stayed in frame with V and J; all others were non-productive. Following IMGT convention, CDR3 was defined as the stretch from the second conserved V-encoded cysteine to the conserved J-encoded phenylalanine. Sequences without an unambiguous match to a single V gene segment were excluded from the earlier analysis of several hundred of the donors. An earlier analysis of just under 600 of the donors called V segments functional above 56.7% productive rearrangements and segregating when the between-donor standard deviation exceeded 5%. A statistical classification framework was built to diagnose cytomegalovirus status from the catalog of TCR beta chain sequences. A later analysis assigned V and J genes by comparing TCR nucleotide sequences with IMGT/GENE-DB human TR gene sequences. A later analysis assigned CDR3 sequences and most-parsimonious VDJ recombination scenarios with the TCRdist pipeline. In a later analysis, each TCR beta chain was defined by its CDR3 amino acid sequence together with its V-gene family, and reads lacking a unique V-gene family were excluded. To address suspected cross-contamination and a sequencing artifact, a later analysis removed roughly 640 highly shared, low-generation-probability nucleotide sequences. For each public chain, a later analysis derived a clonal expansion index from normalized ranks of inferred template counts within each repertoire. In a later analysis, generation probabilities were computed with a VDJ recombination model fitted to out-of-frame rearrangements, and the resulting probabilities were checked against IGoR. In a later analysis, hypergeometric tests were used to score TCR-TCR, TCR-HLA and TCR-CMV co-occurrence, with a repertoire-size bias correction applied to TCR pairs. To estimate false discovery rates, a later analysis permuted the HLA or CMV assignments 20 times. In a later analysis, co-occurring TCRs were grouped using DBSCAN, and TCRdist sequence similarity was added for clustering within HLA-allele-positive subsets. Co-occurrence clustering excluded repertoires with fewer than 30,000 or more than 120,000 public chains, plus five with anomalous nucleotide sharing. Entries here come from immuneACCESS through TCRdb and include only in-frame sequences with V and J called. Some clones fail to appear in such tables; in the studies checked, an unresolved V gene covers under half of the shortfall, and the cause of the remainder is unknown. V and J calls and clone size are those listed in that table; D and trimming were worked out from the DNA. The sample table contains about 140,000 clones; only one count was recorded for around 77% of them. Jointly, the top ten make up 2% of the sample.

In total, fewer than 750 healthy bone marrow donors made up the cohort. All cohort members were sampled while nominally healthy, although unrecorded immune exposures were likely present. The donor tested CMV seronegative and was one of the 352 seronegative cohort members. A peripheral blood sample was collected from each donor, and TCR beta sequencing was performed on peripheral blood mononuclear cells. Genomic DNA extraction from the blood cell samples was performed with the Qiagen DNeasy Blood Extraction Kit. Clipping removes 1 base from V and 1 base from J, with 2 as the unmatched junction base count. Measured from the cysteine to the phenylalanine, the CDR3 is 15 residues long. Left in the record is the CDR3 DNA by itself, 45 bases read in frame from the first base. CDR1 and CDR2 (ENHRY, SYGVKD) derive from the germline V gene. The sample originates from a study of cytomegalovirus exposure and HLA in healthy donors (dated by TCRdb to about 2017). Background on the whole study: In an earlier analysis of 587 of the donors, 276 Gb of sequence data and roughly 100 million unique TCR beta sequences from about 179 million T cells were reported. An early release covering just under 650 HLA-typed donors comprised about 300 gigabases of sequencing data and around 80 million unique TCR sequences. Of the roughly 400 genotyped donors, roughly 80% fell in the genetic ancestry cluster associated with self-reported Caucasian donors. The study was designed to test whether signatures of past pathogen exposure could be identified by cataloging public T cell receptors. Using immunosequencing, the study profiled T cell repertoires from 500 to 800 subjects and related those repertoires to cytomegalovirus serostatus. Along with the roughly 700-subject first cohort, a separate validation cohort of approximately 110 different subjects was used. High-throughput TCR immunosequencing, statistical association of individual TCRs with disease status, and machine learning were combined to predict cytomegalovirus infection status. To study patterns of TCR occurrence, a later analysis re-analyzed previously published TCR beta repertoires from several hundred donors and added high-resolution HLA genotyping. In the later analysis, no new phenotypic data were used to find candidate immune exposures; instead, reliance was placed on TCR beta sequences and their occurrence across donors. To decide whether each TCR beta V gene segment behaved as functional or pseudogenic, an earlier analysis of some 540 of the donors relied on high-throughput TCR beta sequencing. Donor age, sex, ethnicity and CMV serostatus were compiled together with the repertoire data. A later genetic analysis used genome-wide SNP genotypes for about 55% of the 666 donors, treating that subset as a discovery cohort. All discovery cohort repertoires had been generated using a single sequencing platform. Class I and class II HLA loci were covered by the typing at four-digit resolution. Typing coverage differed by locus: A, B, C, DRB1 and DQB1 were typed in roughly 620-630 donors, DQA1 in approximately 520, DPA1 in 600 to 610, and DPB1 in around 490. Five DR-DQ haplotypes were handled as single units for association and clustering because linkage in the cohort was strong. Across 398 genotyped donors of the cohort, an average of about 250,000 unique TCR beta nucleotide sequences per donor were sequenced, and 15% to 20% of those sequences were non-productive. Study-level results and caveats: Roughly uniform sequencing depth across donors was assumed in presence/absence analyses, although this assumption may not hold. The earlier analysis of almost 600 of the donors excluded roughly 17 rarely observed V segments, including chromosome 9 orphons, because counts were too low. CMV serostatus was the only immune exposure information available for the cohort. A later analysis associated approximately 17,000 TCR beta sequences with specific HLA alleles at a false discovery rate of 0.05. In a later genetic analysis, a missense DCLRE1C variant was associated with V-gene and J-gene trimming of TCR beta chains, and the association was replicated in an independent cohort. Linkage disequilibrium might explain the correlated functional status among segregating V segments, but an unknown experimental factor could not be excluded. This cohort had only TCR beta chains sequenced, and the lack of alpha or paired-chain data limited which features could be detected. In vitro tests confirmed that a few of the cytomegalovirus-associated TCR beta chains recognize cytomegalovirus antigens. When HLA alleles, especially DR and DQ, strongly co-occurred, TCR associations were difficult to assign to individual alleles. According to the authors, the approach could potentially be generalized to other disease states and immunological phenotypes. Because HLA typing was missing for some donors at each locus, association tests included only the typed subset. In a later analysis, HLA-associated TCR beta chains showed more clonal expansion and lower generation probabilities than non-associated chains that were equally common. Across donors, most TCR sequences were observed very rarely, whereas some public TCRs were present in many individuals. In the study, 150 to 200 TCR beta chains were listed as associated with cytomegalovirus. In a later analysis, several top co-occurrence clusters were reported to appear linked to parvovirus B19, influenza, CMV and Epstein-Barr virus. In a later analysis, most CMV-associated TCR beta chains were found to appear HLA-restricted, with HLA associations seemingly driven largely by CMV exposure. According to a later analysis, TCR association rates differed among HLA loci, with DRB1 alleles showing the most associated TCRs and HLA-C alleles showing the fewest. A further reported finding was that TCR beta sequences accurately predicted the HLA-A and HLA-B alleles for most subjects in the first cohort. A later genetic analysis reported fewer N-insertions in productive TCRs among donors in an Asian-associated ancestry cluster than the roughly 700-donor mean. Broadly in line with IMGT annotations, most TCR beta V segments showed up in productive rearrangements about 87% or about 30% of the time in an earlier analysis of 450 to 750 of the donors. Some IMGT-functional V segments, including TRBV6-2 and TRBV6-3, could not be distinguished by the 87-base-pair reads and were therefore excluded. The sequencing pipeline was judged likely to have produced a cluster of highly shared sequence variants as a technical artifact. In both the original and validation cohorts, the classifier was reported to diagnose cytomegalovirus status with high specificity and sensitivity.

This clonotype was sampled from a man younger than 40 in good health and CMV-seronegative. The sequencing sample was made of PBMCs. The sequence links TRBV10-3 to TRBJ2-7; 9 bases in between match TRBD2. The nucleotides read TGTGCCATCAGTGAGTTTAGCGGGAGATCCTACGAGCAGTACTTC. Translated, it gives CAISEFSGRSYEQYF.